This T cell receptor beta chain stems from a study of cytomegalovirus exposure and HLA in healthy donors listed by TCRdb under 2017. Notes on the research overall: An earlier analysis of roughly 500 of the donors reported roughly 270 Gb of sequence data and 117 million unique TCR beta sequences from 190 million or so T cells. Approximately 310 gigabases of sequencing data and around 90 million unique TCR sequences made up an early release that covered under 750 HLA-typed donors. All discovery cohort repertoires had been generated on a single sequencing platform. The study was designed to test whether signatures of past pathogen exposure could be identified by cataloging public T cell receptors. Among almost 400 genotyped donors of the cohort, an average of roughly 240,000 unique TCR beta nucleotide sequences were sequenced per donor, around a sixth of them non-productive. A later genetic analysis used genome-wide SNP genotypes for about 55% of the 666 donors, treating that subset as a discovery cohort. Rather than drawing on any new phenotypic data, the later analysis identified candidate immune exposures from TCR beta sequences and the way those sequences occurred across donors. Of the roughly 400 genotyped donors, around 81% fell in the genetic ancestry cluster associated with self-reported Caucasian donors. The T cell repertoires of 670 or so subjects were profiled by immunosequencing and related to cytomegalovirus serostatus. Typing coverage differed by locus: A, B, C, DRB1 and DQB1 were typed in roughly 620-630 donors, DQA1 in roughly 510, DPA1 in some 600, and DPB1 in just under 490. To predict cytomegalovirus infection status, the study brought together high-throughput TCR immunosequencing, statistical association of individual TCRs with disease status, and machine learning. To study patterns of TCR occurrence, a later analysis re-analyzed previously published TCR beta repertoires from under 750 donors and added high-resolution HLA genotyping. Along with the approximately 700-subject first cohort, a separate validation cohort of 120 different subjects was used. Donor age, sex, ethnicity and CMV serostatus were compiled together with the repertoire data. An earlier analysis of 500 to 650 of the donors applied high-throughput TCR beta sequencing to assess whether each TCR beta V gene segment acted as functional or pseudogenic. Roughly five DR-DQ haplotypes were handled as single units for association and clustering, since linkage in the cohort was strong. HLA typing covered class I and class II loci at four-digit resolution. Broad study findings and their caveats: A later analysis found that TCR association rates varied across HLA loci, with DRB1 alleles showing the most associated TCRs and HLA-C alleles the fewest. A total of 150 or so TCR beta chains were listed by the study as associated with cytomegalovirus. At a false discovery rate of 0.05, a later analysis linked 15,000 to 20,000 TCR beta sequences to specific HLA alleles. Over 15 rarely observed V segments, including chromosome 9 orphons, were excluded from the earlier analysis of several hundred of the donors because counts were too low. The authors suggested that the approach could potentially be extended to other disease states and immunological phenotypes. Most CMV-associated TCR beta chains appeared to be HLA-restricted in a later analysis, and the HLA associations seemed to be driven largely by CMV exposure. The presence/absence analyses assumed that sequencing depth was roughly uniform across donors, and that assumption may not be true. In a later analysis, HLA-associated TCR beta chains showed more clonal expansion and lower generation probabilities than non-associated chains that were equally common. While some public TCRs were present in many individuals, most TCR sequences turned up only very rarely across donors. Compared with the roughly 670-donor mean, donors in an Asian-associated ancestry cluster had fewer N-insertions in productive TCRs, according to a later genetic analysis. In a later analysis, several top co-occurrence clusters were reported to appear linked to parvovirus B19, influenza, CMV and Epstein-Barr virus. A cluster of highly shared sequence variants was judged likely to represent a technical artifact of the sequencing pipeline. A further reported finding was that TCR beta sequences accurately predicted the HLA-A and HLA-B alleles for most subjects in the first cohort. A later genetic analysis associated a missense DCLRE1C variant with V-gene and J-gene trimming of TCR beta chains, and an independent cohort replicated the association. This cohort had only TCR beta chains sequenced, and the lack of alpha or paired-chain data limited which features could be detected. In vitro tests confirmed that a few of the cytomegalovirus-associated TCR beta chains recognize cytomegalovirus antigens. Assigning TCR associations to individual alleles was difficult when HLA alleles, especially DR and DQ, strongly co-occurred. CMV serostatus was the only immune exposure information available for the cohort. Correlated functional status among segregating V segments might be attributable to linkage disequilibrium, but an unknown experimental factor could not be ruled out. The classifier was reported to diagnose cytomegalovirus status with high specificity and sensitivity in both the original and validation cohorts. Because the 87-base-pair reads could not distinguish some IMGT-functional V segments, including TRBV6-2 and TRBV6-3, those segments were excluded. HLA typing was unavailable for some donors at each locus, so association tests used only the typed subset. In an earlier analysis of around 600 of the donors, most TCR beta V segments were observed in productive rearrangements about 87% or about 30% of the time, broadly matching IMGT annotations.

The cohort consisted of hundreds of healthy bone marrow donors. All cohort members were sampled while nominally healthy, although unrecorded immune exposures were likely present. The donor was CMV seronegative and was included in the group of several hundred seronegative cohort members. Every donor gave a peripheral blood sample, and the peripheral blood mononuclear cells from that sample were used for TCR beta sequencing. Genomic DNA extraction from the blood cell samples was performed with the Qiagen DNeasy Blood Extraction Kit. The method behind the library was the immunoSEQ multiplex PCR assay. A mixture of 60 forward primers for TCR Vbeta segments and 13 reverse primers for TCR Jbeta segments was used in the multiplex PCR. A multiplex PCR assay on genomic DNA amplified the CDR3 region of rearranged TCR beta genes. Amplified TCR beta libraries were sequenced as 87-base-pair reads on the Illumina HiSeq System. The authors' pipeline ran thus. Across the roughly 700 repertoires, a later analysis counted approximately 83 million unique TCR beta chains, about 10 million of which were shared by at least two donors. Raw reads were error-corrected and collapsed into unique sequences with a nearest-neighbor algorithm that merged closely related sequences to remove PCR and sequencing errors. To assign V, D and J gene segments, CDR3 sequences were aligned to IMGT reference sequences. For a sequence to be retained, at least a six-nucleotide match to both a V gene segment and a J gene segment was required. A rearrangement was called productive if the CDR3 had no stop codons and remained in frame with V and J, and every other rearrangement was called non-productive. CDR3 was defined according to IMGT convention as the region running from the second conserved V-encoded cysteine to the conserved J-encoded phenylalanine. The earlier analysis of 450 to 750 of the donors excluded any sequence lacking an unambiguous match to a single V gene segment. An earlier analysis of a few hundred of the donors called V segments functional above 56.7% productive rearrangements and segregating when the between-donor standard deviation exceeded 5%. A statistical classification framework was built to diagnose cytomegalovirus status from the catalog of TCR beta chain sequences. V and J gene assignment, in a later analysis, came from comparing TCR nucleotide sequences with IMGT/GENE-DB human TR gene sequences. Using the TCRdist pipeline, a later analysis assigned CDR3 sequences along with most-parsimonious VDJ recombination scenarios. A later analysis defined each TCR beta chain by its CDR3 amino acid sequence plus V-gene family, and excluded reads lacking a unique V-gene family. A later analysis removed over 500 highly shared, low-generation-probability nucleotide sequences to deal with suspected cross-contamination and a sequencing artifact. For each public chain, a later analysis derived a clonal expansion index from normalized ranks of inferred template counts within each repertoire. A later analysis computed generation probabilities with a VDJ recombination model fitted to out-of-frame rearrangements, and checked the results against IGoR. Hypergeometric tests were used in a later analysis to score TCR-TCR, TCR-HLA and TCR-CMV co-occurrence, with a repertoire-size bias correction applied to the TCR pairs. False discovery rates were estimated in a later analysis by permuting HLA or CMV assignments 20 times. In a later analysis, co-occurring TCRs were grouped using DBSCAN, and TCRdist sequence similarity was added for clustering within HLA-allele-positive subsets. Repertoires with fewer than 30,000 or more than 120,000 public chains were left out of co-occurrence clustering, as were about 5 repertoires with anomalous nucleotide sharing. TCRdb limited this immuneACCESS table to in-frame rearrangements with V and J called. A share of clones is missing; checked studies link under half to unresolved V genes, and the rest is unexplained. Clone size and the V and J calls come from that table; the DNA yielded D and trimming. The sample includes 95,000 to 100,000 clones, with around 77% observed a single time. Over 3% of the sample goes to the ten largest clones.

Including the terminal cysteine and phenylalanine, the CDR3 comprises 12 residues. Only CDR3 DNA remains: 36 bases, in frame from the first base. The germline V gene yields MDHEN for CDR1 and SYDVKM for CDR2. The junction shows trimming of 5 bases on V and 1 base on J, plus 5 bases between the germline ends. Notes on this clone: No antigen is known for it. Within one base of it there is no much larger clone, and no base qualities were kept.

The source of this sequence is a middle-aged man in good health and CMV-seronegative. Source material: PBMCs. The chain employs TRBV28 and TRBJ1-1, with the D segment identity uncertain. The bases read TGTGCCAGCAGTCCTCGGAACACTGAAGCTTTCTTT. It specifies CASSPRNTEAFF. Supplemented by the reference TRBV28 and TRBJ1-1 proteins around the CDR3, the complete variable domain is DVKVTQSSRYLVKRTGEKVFLECVQDMDHENMFWYRQDPGLGLRLIYFSYDVKMKEKGDIPEGYSVSREKKERFSLILESASTNQTSMYLCASSPRNTEAFFGQGTRLTVV.